The 4 T cell receptor beta chains reported below all come from one sample, sequenced in a study of blood T cell repertoires in COVID-19. Sequencing was performed with immunoSEQ multiplex PCR; in TCRdb, only in-frame clones are kept and a portion is missing. The sample holds under 450,000 clones, around nine tenths seen once. Sequencing used peripheral blood. The receptor source for this set is a woman between 40 and 55 years old with COVID-19, enrolled during active disease.

This chain links TRBV19 with TRBJ1-1; 10 bases agree with TRBD1. V shed 9 bases, J shed 6 bases, and the junction held 13 bases outside the gene matches. The germline gives CDR1 LNHDA, CDR2 SQIVND (reference sequence). The CDR3 consists of 15 residues. This chain's CDR3 is CASRPRDRGPAEAFF. CDR3 in DNA: TGTGCCAGCAGGCCACGGGACAGGGGCCCCGCTGAAGCTTTCTTT.

The J gene is TRBJ2-5, the V gene TRBV27; TRBD2 agrees at 13 bases. CDR3 length: 16 amino acids. Looked up from germline, CDR1 is MNHEY and CDR2 is SMNVEV (reference sequence). V shed 5 bases, J shed 4 bases, and the junction held 7 bases outside the gene matches. This chain's CDR3 is CASSNPGTSGAETQYF. The CDR3 DNA is TGTGCCAGCAGTAACCCCGGGACTAGCGGGGCAGAGACCCAGTACTTC.

The chain is built from TRBV6-4 and TRBJ1-6; D is undetermined. With 3 bases removed from V and 9 bases from J, the gap between germline ends came to 12 bases. Germline V lookup: CDR1 MRHNA, CDR2 SNTAGT. The CDR3 covers 14 residues. CDR3 bases: TGTGCCAGCAGTGAGGGGAGTAGTGGTTCACCCCTCCACTTT. It codes for CASSEGSSGSPLHF.

V is TRBV5-4 and J is TRBJ2-5, with D possibly matching TRBD2 (7 bases). CDR3 length: 13 amino acids. Germline values: CDR1 SGHNT, CDR2 YYREEE (reference sequence). The V end was cut by 4 bases, the J end by 5 bases, with 12 bases between. This CDR3 reads CASSPWGGETQYF. The CDR3 nucleotides are TGTGCCAGCAGCCCCTGGGGGGGCGAGACCCAGTACTTC.